A single sample gave rise to the 29 T cell receptor beta chains below, sequenced in a study of cytomegalovirus exposure and HLA in healthy donors. PCR was performed using 60 Vbeta and 13 Jbeta primers. Generated by immunoSEQ multiplex PCR, the TCRdb table keeps only in-frame clones and is missing some. The table lists about 100,000 clones, more than 75% of them singletons, with about 5.4% in the top ten. The sequencing input was PBMCs. The receptors stem from a woman under 30 in good health and CMV-seropositive.

The V call is TRBV19, the J call TRBJ1-1; D remains ambiguous. The germline V gene has CDR1 LNHDA and CDR2 SQIVND (reference sequence). The length of the CDR3 is 14 residues. Trimming removed 4 bases from V and 4 bases from J, with 13 bases in between. The CDR3 nucleotides are TGTGCCAGTAGTAGGAGCGCGGCGGGCACTGAAGCTTTCTTT. This sequence encodes CASSRSAAGTEAFF.

The chain has TRBV13 and TRBJ2-7, with TRBD2 matching 13 bases. V gave up 4 bases and J gave up 4 bases; unmatched junction bases: 7. The CDR3 spans 16 residues. Germline values: CDR1 PRHDT, CDR2 FYEKMQ (reference sequence). The DNA for the CDR3 is TGTGCCAGCAGCTCAACGACTAGCGGGAGGTTTTACGAGCAGTACTTC. Translating gives CASSSTTSGRFYEQYF.

CDR3 amino acids: CASRKAGSGDTQYF. CDR3 nucleotide sequence: TGTGCCAGCAGGAAAGCGGGATCGGGAGATACGCAGTATTTT. The rearrangement joins TRBV9 to TRBJ2-3; 7 nucleotides line up with TRBD2. The CDR3 sequence is 14 residues long. Germline-derived CDR1 and CDR2 are SGDLS and YYNGEE. Trimming removed 5 bases from V and 5 bases from J; junction bases left unmatched: 8.

The chain recombines TRBV6-6 with TRBJ2-2, with a possible D match to TRBD2 (6 bases). Germline lookup yields CDR1 MNHNY and CDR2 SVGAGI (reference sequence). This CDR3 is 16 amino acids long. V lost 5 bases and J lost 3, with 16 bases in between. The CDR3 reads CASSTLGRGYTGELFF. CDR3 DNA: TGTGCCAGCAGTACCCTTGGTCGGGGGTACACCGGGGAGCTGTTTTTT.

This clone was seen only a few times. This rearrangement joins TRBV19 to TRBJ2-4; D uncertain. Germline V gene lookup returns CDR1 LNHDA and CDR2 SQIVND (reference sequence). V was clipped by 5 bases and J by 3 bases, with 14 bases between them. This CDR3 has 15 residues. The DNA of the CDR3 is TGTGCCAGTAGTCCCTACGAATTCGGCAAAAACATTCAGTACTTC. Translated: CASSPYEFGKNIQYF.

This chain uses TRBV7-3 with TRBJ2-2; 7 nucleotides match TRBD2. Unmatched junction bases numbered 1, after V lost 0 bases and J lost 6 bases. From germline, CDR1 is SGHTA and CDR2 FQGTGA. The CDR3 loop spans 14 amino acids. CDR3: CASSLTGRAGELFF. The CDR3 nucleotides are TGTGCCAGCAGCTTAACTGGGAGGGCCGGGGAGCTGTTTTTT.

The V gene is TRBV7-3, the J gene TRBJ1-1; weak D call: TRBD1 (5 bases). The CDR3 loop spans 14 amino acids. Germline V lookup: CDR1 SGHTA, CDR2 FQGTGA. The V gene lost 2 bases and the J gene lost 1 base, with 8 bases spanning the gap. The CDR3 DNA reads as TGTGCCAGCAGCTTACAGGGCCCGAACACTGAAGCTTTCTTT. Translated, it gives CASSLQGPNTEAFF.

This clone turned up a few times. This sequence joins TRBV5-4 and TRBJ1-4; 10 positions match TRBD1. This CDR3 is 15 amino acids long. Per germline, CDR1 SGHNT and CDR2 YYREEE (reference sequence). The trim removed 4 bases at V and 14 bases at J, leaving 14 bases unmatched. The CDR3, as DNA: TGTGCCAGCAGCAACCAAGGGACAGGGGAGAATCGGCTGTTTTTT. This codes for CASSNQGTGENRLFF.

The chain recombines TRBV9 with TRBJ2-2, with 7 bases lining up with TRBD1. From germline, CDR1 is SGDLS and CDR2 YYNGEE. This CDR3 has 15 amino acids. V was pared by 4 bases and J by 4 bases, with 7 bases of the junction left unmatched. CDR3 sequence (DNA): TGTGCCAGCAGCAAGGACAGGAGCCCCACCGGGGAGCTGTTTTTT. Its translation: CASSKDRSPTGELFF. The full variable domain, in which reference TRBV9 and TRBJ2-2 provide the parts outside the CDR3, is DSGVTQTPKHLITATGQRVTLRCSPRSGDLSVYWYQQSLDQGLQFLIQYYNGEERAKGNILERFSAQQFPDLHSELNLSSLELGDSALYFCASSKDRSPTGELFFGEGSRLTVL.

This chain joins TRBV9 and TRBJ1-1, with unresolved D. The CDR3 length is 15 residues. The germline gives CDR1 SGDLS, CDR2 YYNGEE. V was trimmed by 1 base and J by 0 bases, leaving 10 bases between them. The CDR3 reads CASSVSGDMNTEAFF. CDR3 nucleotides: TGTGCCAGCAGCGTAAGTGGCGACATGAACACTGAAGCTTTCTTT.

This clone was picked up a small number of times. This sequence joins TRBV5-1 and TRBJ2-1, with 9 bases identical to TRBD2. Per germline, CDR1 SGHRS and CDR2 YFSETQ. The CDR3 length is 15 residues. The V and J ends lost 3 bases and 2 bases, in that order; junction bases with no gene match: 3. The CDR3 loop is CASSSAGGPYNEQFF. CDR3 DNA: TGCGCCAGCAGCTCGGCGGGAGGGCCCTACAATGAGCAGTTCTTC.

The J gene is TRBJ1-6, the V gene TRBV25-1; 7 bases map to TRBD1. The CDR3 is made up of 15 amino acids. V dropped 6 bases and J dropped 5; count of bases not matched to a gene: 7. Germline V lookup: CDR1 MGHDK, CDR2 SYGVNS. For the CDR3, the DNA is TGTGCCAGCAGGAAAGAGGGACAGAATAATTCACCCCTCCACTTT. Protein sequence: CASRKEGQNNSPLHF.

V and J are TRBV6-6 and TRBJ2-5, with TRBD2 matching over 11 bases. The J call may be mistaken, given a closer DNA end match to TRBJ2-7. The CDR3 consists of 14 residues. From germline, CDR1 is MNHNY and CDR2 SVGAGI (reference sequence). CDR3 nucleotide sequence: TGTGCCAGCCTTACTAGCGGGAGAACCTACGAGCAGTACTTC. Its protein is CASLTSGRTYEQYF.

This clone has more than one count but fewer than ten. The chain joins TRBV27 to TRBJ2-7; 9 bases line up with TRBD1. The V gene end was trimmed by 11 bases and the J gene end by 3 bases; junction bases not matched to a gene: 5. This CDR3 comprises 12 residues. CDR1 and CDR2 from the germline V gene are MNHEY and SMNVEV (reference sequence). This CDR3 reads CAAGTGLYEQYF. As DNA, the CDR3 is TGTGCCGCAGGGACAGGGCTCTACGAGCAGTACTTC.

The chain uses TRBV30 and TRBJ1-1; D is possibly TRBD1 (5 bases). The CDR3 is 12 amino acids. Germline assignment: CDR1 GTSNPN and CDR2 SVGIG (reference sequence). The germline V and J ends were trimmed by 4 bases and 2 bases, with 8 bases remaining between them. CDR3 in DNA: TGTGCCTGGATACAGGTTAACACTGAAGCTTTCTTT. It is translated as CAWIQVNTEAFF.

This clone is medium-sized within its sample. The genes are TRBV28 and TRBJ1-2; TRBD1 matches 7 bases. With V trimmed by 5 bases and J by 3 bases, 6 bases remained unmatched. CDR1 and CDR2 from the germline V gene are MDHEN and SYDVKM. This CDR3 is built from 14 residues. Written as DNA, the CDR3 is TGTGCCAGCAGTGTCACTACAGGGGACTATGGCTACACCTTC. Its protein is CASSVTTGDYGYTF.

DNA of the CDR3: TGTGCCAGTAAACTAGGTCGGAGCTCCTACAATGAGCAGTTCTTC. This translates into CASKLGRSSYNEQFF. The genes are TRBV19 and TRBJ2-1, with D possibly TRBD2 on 5 matching bases. The CDR3 runs to 15 residues. Germline V gene lookup returns CDR1 LNHDA and CDR2 SQIVND (reference sequence). V lost 7 bases and J lost 0, with 13 bases in between.

Notes on this clone: Different DNA sequences within this sample yield the same CDR3. The chain uses TRBV5-1 and TRBJ1-1; 7 bases align to TRBD1. J lost 0 bases, V lost 4 bases, and 6 bases had no gene match. Germline assignment: CDR1 SGHRS and CDR2 YFSETQ. The length of the CDR3 is 15 residues. CDR3 residues: CASSPGTALNTEAFF. In DNA, the CDR3 is TGCGCCAGCAGCCCAGGGACAGCACTGAACACTGAAGCTTTCTTT.

This rearrangement joins TRBV9 to TRBJ1-2; 10 bases map to TRBD1. With 0 bases clipped from V and 3 bases from J, the junction kept 8 bases outside the gene matches. The CDR3 is 17 amino acids. In germline, CDR1 is SGDLS, CDR2 YYNGEE. The CDR3 loop is CASSVEYSGTGDYGYTF. The CDR3 DNA reads as TGTGCCAGCAGCGTAGAGTATTCCGGGACAGGGGACTATGGCTACACCTTC.

In this sample, this clone turned up once. The genes are TRBV7-8 and TRBJ2-1; a weak D match, TRBD1 (6 bases). Trimming shortened V by 7 bases and J by 0 bases, and 13 bases separated the two germline ends. Per germline, CDR1 SGHVS and CDR2 FQNEAQ. CDR3 length: 15 residues. DNA for the CDR3: TGTGCCAGCACAAGGACAGTAAGCTCCTACAATGAGCAGTTCTTC. Its protein is CASTRTVSSYNEQFF.

This chain connects TRBV5-4 to TRBJ2-3; a weak D match, TRBD1 (5 bases). The CDR3 runs to 12 residues. Trimming took 3 bases from V and 6 from J, leaving 8 bases between them. CDR1 SGHNT and CDR2 YYREEE come from the germline V gene (reference sequence). The CDR3 spells CASSSSGDTQYF. As DNA, the CDR3 is TGTGCCAGCAGCTCTTCAGGGGATACGCAGTATTTT.

The CDR3 protein is CASSPGLAGIDEQFF. CDR3 DNA: TGTGCCAGTAGTCCAGGACTAGCGGGAATTGATGAGCAGTTCTTC. The V gene is TRBV19, the J gene TRBJ2-1; 12 bases are shared with TRBD2. This CDR3 spans 15 amino acids. Germline loops: CDR1 LNHDA, CDR2 SQIVND (reference sequence). V shed 5 bases, J shed 8 bases, and the junction held 7 bases outside the gene matches.

This chain uses TRBV12-2 with TRBJ2-6; the table's D call, TRBD1, has no DNA check behind it. TRBV12-2 is designated a pseudogene. CDR3 size: 15 residues. Here the CDR3 reads CASRREQGGANVLTF. The CDR3 DNA sequence: TGTGCAAGTCGCCGGGAACAGGGTGGGGCCAACGTCCTGACTTTC.

The sample holds one count of this clone. The chain recombines TRBV2 with TRBJ1-1; 9 bases align to TRBD1. Germline V gene data show CDR1 as SNHLY and CDR2 as FYNNEI. Trimming at V came to 6 bases and at J to 5 bases, leaving 7 bases not matched to a gene. The CDR3 spans 14 residues. CDR3 coding DNA: TGTGCCAGCAGGGAGACAGGGGGTTGGACTGAAGCTTTCTTT. Protein sequence: CASRETGGWTEAFF.

As for this clone: This CDR3 fails to terminate in the conserved phenylalanine or tryptophan, so it likely reflects a read error. The V gene is TRBV25-1, the J gene TRBJ1-1; 7 nucleotides agree with TRBD1. The CDR3 length is 12 residues. The germline V gene has CDR1 MGHDK and CDR2 SYGVNS. CDR3 sequence reads: CASSVEGADAFC. For the CDR3, the DNA is TGTGCCAGCAGTGTGGAGGGGGCTGACGCTTTCTGT.

The chain employs TRBV25-1 and TRBJ1-2, with a tentative D call TRBD1 (6 bases). The V gene's germline CDR1 is MGHDK and CDR2 SYGVNS. Trimming removed 10 bases at V and 7 bases at J, with 13 bases between. CDR3 length: 11 residues. The CDR3 reads CATRTVLGYTF. In DNA, the CDR3 is TGTGCCACCCGGACAGTTCTTGGCTACACCTTC.

This chain joins TRBV2 and TRBJ1-5; no clear D gene. Germline lookup yields CDR1 SNHLY and CDR2 FYNNEI. This CDR3 comprises 13 residues. The V end lost 6 bases, the J end lost 0 bases, and 6 bases lay between the germline ends. CDR3 DNA: TGTGCCAGCAGGAGCTATAGCAATCAGCCCCAGCATTTT. Protein: CASRSYSNQPQHF.

In this sample, this clone turned up a few times. A far larger clone differs by one base, so this is likely a read error. Other nucleotide sequences from this sample produce the same CDR3. The V call is TRBV29-1, the J call TRBJ2-7, with 9 bases identical to TRBD1. Trimming took 6 bases from V and 2 from J; bases not matched to a gene: 8. CDR3 length: 14 amino acids. Germline loops: CDR1 SQVTM, CDR2 ANQGSEA. The CDR3 sequence is CSVARDREPYEQYF. In nucleotides, the CDR3 is TGCAGCGTGGCACGGGACAGGGAGCCCTACGAGCAGTACTTC.

This chain joins TRBV5-1 and TRBJ2-7; 7 bases agree with TRBD1. With 4 bases clipped from V and 6 bases from J, the junction kept 7 bases outside the gene matches. The CDR3 is 13 residues long. From germline, CDR1 is SGHRS and CDR2 YFSETQ. This CDR3 is CASSPTGIGEQYF. In nucleotides, the CDR3 is TGCGCCAGCAGCCCGACAGGGATCGGCGAGCAGTACTTC.